A single sample is the source of the 22 T cell receptor beta chains below, sequenced in a study of regulatory T cells in long-lasting Graves disease. Sequencing libraries for TCR beta were prepared with iRepertoire HTBI primers and Arm-PCR of CDR3 regions. TCRdb reprocessed the multiplex PCR reads via MiXCR and lists one record per CDR3 protein. The sample holds about 200,000 distinct CDR3 sequences, about a sixth seen once. Specified time point: newly diagnosed GD, antithyroid drugs for less than 3 months. After RNA was extracted from PBMCs, the TCR library was made from it. The sample here was peripheral blood mononuclear cells (PBMCs), taken at new diagnosis, from a patient treated with antithyroid drugs. The receptors were sampled from a female donor with Graves disease.

This clonotype was recorded a few times. The germline gene is not matched at one end of the junction; a read error may be the cause. The chain links TRBV24-1 to TRBJ2-3; 9 bases match TRBD1. This CDR3 is built from 17 residues. Germline V gene sequence: CDR1 KGHDR, CDR2 SFDVKD. CDR3 DNA sequence: TGTGCCACCAGTGGTTTGGGGACAGGGCTAAGAACAGATACGCAGTATTTT. This encodes CATSGLGTGLRTDTQYF.

The table lists this clonotype with many counts. The chain is built from TRBV20-1 and TRBJ1-2, with D possibly being TRBD1 (5 bases). The CDR3 covers 13 residues. The germline CDR1 and CDR2 sequences are DFQATT and SNEGSKA (reference sequence). With 5 bases removed from V and 0 bases from J, the gap between germline ends came to 10 bases. The chain's CDR3 is CSAWDGPNYGYTF. CDR3 DNA: TGCAGTGCTTGGGACGGGCCTAACTATGGCTACACCTTC.

This clonotype was seen repeatedly, ten times or more. This chain connects TRBV3-1 to TRBJ2-2; D is undetermined. This CDR3 contains 14 residues. Germline loops: CDR1 LGHDT, CDR2 YNNKEL (reference sequence). The V end lost 3 bases, the J end lost 5 bases, and 10 bases lay between the germline ends. The CDR3 here is CASSQGFGTGELFF. DNA of the CDR3: TGTGCCAGCAGCCAGGGTTTCGGGACCGGGGAGCTGTTTTTT.

On this clonotype: One base away lies a much larger clone, so this may be a sequencing read error. The chain carries TRBV2 and TRBJ1-6; the match to TRBD1 covers 10 bases. This CDR3 region has 13 residues. V dropped 6 bases and J dropped 14; count of bases not matched to a gene: 7. Germline CDR1 and CDR2: SNHLY and FYNNEI. The CDR3 coding sequence is TGTGCCAGCAGCGGACAGGGGGGTGAAGCCCTCCACTTT. Protein: CASSGQGGEALHF.

This clonotype was recorded many times. The chain links TRBV5-1 to TRBJ1-2; no reliable D call. Germline-derived CDR1 and CDR2 are SGHRS and YFSETQ. Deletions cut 1 base from V and 5 bases from J, with 12 bases between. The CDR3 length is 14 residues. The CDR3 sequence: CASSLSSSKYGYTF. Here the CDR3 DNA reads TGCGCCAGCAGCTTGAGTTCCAGTAAATATGGCTACACCTTC.

The chain links TRBV7-2 to TRBJ2-1, with D unclear. V was trimmed by 5 bases and J by 5 bases, leaving 16 bases between them. The CDR3 consists of 15 residues. From germline, CDR1 is SGHTA and CDR2 FQGNSA. The CDR3 DNA is TGTGCCAGCAGCGCCGGTATCGCTACCCACAATGAGCAGTTCTTC. Residues: CASSAGIATHNEQFF.

This clonotype was counted at least ten times. V and J are TRBV5-1 and TRBJ2-5, with D perhaps assigned TRBD1 or TRBD2 (6 bases each). The germline V and J ends were trimmed by 0 bases and 2 bases, with 14 bases remaining between them. CDR3 length equals 16 residues. Germline V gene data show CDR1 as SGHRS and CDR2 as YFSETQ. This chain's CDR3 is CASSLGGTQTQETQYF. The CDR3 DNA reads TGCGCCAGCAGCTTGGGCGGGACACAGACTCAAGAGACCCAGTACTTC.

This rearrangement joins TRBV12-3 or TRBV12-4 to TRBJ2-3; TRBD1 aligns across 7 bases. The CDR3 runs 17 residues. The V gene end was trimmed by 3 bases and the J gene end by 2 bases; junction bases not matched to a gene: 11. Written as DNA, the CDR3 is TGTGCCAGCAGTTTTAATCAAGGGGGCCTCCCCACAGATACGCAGTATTTT. Translating gives CASSFNQGGLPTDTQYF.

CDR3 protein: CSASQPGQSLGGYTF. CDR3 nucleotides: TGCAGTGCTAGTCAACCGGGACAGAGTTTAGGGGGCTACACCTTC. This chain links TRBV20-1 with TRBJ1-2; 7 bases map to TRBD1. The V segment lost 3 bases and the J segment 8 bases; nucleotides outside the gene matches: 15. The CDR3 consists of 15 residues. In germline, CDR1 is DFQATT, CDR2 SNEGSKA (reference sequence).

This clonotype has a count of ten or more. In DNA form, the CDR3 reads TGTGCCAGCAGCTTAAACCCCTCTGTCCGGGGGCCAAGGAGTCAGCCCCAGCATTTT. Translated, it gives CASSLNPSVRGPRSQPQHF. The V and J genes are TRBV7-8 and TRBJ1-5; the D gene is possibly TRBD1 (6 bases). The ends were cut back, 2 bases at V and 6 bases at J, with 26 bases in the middle. Germline loops: CDR1 SGHVS, CDR2 FQNEAQ. The CDR3 totals 19 residues.

This clonotype was counted at least ten times. The V gene is TRBV19, the J gene TRBJ2-3, with 8 bases identical to TRBD1. The CDR3 length is 18 residues. Germline V gives CDR1 LNHDA, CDR2 SQIVND (reference sequence). Trimming took 5 bases from V and 0 from J; bases not matched to a gene: 13. The CDR3 nucleotides read TGTGCCAGTAGTTTTTTCAGGGGGCGAGCCCCTAGCACAGATACGCAGTATTTT. Residues: CASSFFRGRAPSTDTQYF.

This sequence joins TRBV2 and TRBJ2-7; either TRBD1 or TRBD2 may supply D (5 bases each). The ends were cut back, 5 bases at V and 6 bases at J, with 14 bases in the middle. The CDR3 totals 13 residues. CDR1 SNHLY and CDR2 FYNNEI come from the germline V gene. In nucleotides, the CDR3 is TGTGCCAGCAGTATGGGGGATGGGGCCGAGCAGTACTTC. Translated, it gives CASSMGDGAEQYF.

This clonotype was seen repeatedly, ten times or more. The chain has TRBV28 and TRBJ2-3; 14 positions agree with TRBD2. Germline CDR1 MDHEN, CDR2 SYDVKM. There are 18 residues in the CDR3. Losses at the gene ends were 6 bases for V and 6 bases for J; bases not matched to a gene: 14. CDR3 residues: CASRSTPGTSGSRDTQYF. In nucleotides, the CDR3 is TGTGCCAGCAGAAGCACCCCCGGGACTAGCGGGAGTAGGGATACGCAGTATTTT.

This clonotype was seen at least ten times. A read error may produce the germline difference seen at one junction end. J is TRBJ2-3 and V is TRBV25-1, with 9 nucleotides matching TRBD1. The CDR3 consists of 12 residues. The germline V gene has CDR1 MGHDK and CDR2 SYGVNS. CDR3 residues: CASSEAGQGTFF. The CDR3 nucleotides read TGTGCCAGCAGTGAAGCGGGACAGGGAACTTTCTTT.

This clonotype was recorded many times. The rearrangement uses TRBV19 and TRBJ2-5; 7 bases map to TRBD1. CDR3 length equals 14 residues. J was trimmed by 1 base and V by 5 bases; bases with no gene match: 4. Germline V gives CDR1 LNHDA, CDR2 SQIVND (reference sequence). The CDR3 region is CASSPGQVQETQYF. The CDR3 nucleotides read TGTGCCAGTAGTCCAGGACAGGTCCAAGAGACCCAGTACTTC. The full variable domain, in which reference TRBV19 and TRBJ2-5 provide the parts outside the CDR3, is DGGITQSPKYLFRKEGQNVTLSCEQNLNHDAMYWYRQDPGQGLRLIYYSQIVNDFQKGDIAEGYSVSREKKESFPLTVTSAQKNPTAFYLCASSPGQVQETQYFGPGTRLLVL.

This clonotype has ten or more counts. The gene calls are TRBV29-1 and TRBJ2-7, with 8 bases identical to TRBD1. Unmatched junction bases numbered 8, after V lost 3 bases and J lost 4 bases. CDR1 SQVTM and CDR2 ANQGSEA come from the germline V gene. CDR3 size: 14 residues. The CDR3 here is CSVDLYDRGYEQYF. For the CDR3, the DNA is TGCAGCGTTGATCTGTACGACAGGGGTTACGAGCAGTACTTC.

The table lists this clonotype with many counts. The V gene is TRBV20-1, the J gene TRBJ2-5; 11 bases agree with TRBD1. CDR3 length: 13 residues. V gave up 5 bases and J gave up 5 bases; unmatched junction bases: 4. Per the germline V gene, CDR1 is DFQATT and CDR2 is SNEGSKA (reference sequence). CDR3 nucleotide sequence: TGCAGTGCTTGGACAGGGGGCGGGGAGACCCAGTACTTC. Residues: CSAWTGGGETQYF.

The sample holds many counts of this clonotype. This chain uses TRBV11-1 with TRBJ1-2, with TRBD1 matching 9 bases. V trimming: 2 bases; J trimming: 3 bases; junction bases outside the gene matches: 10. In germline, CDR1 is SGHAT, CDR2 FQDESV (reference sequence). The CDR3 spans 17 residues. CDR3: CASSLTPGTGRDYGYTF. CDR3 DNA: TGTGCCAGCAGCTTAACTCCCGGGACAGGGAGGGACTATGGCTACACCTTC.

Remarks on this clonotype: A far larger clone is just one base off, so this is likely a read error. The chain recombines TRBV27 with TRBJ2-7, with D possibly matching TRBD2 (6 bases). CDR1 is MNHEY, CDR2 SMNVEV, per germline (reference sequence). Trimming removed 3 bases from V and 7 bases from J, with 19 bases in between. The CDR3 loop spans 15 amino acids. CDR3 loop: CASSFMWGVLNEQYF. CDR3 nucleotide sequence: TGTGCCAGCAGTTTTATGTGGGGGGTCCTCAATGAGCAGTACTTC.

This clonotype was counted many times. The chain couples TRBV30 to TRBJ2-1; D gene uncertain. The length of the CDR3 is 12 residues. With 2 bases removed from V and 4 bases from J, the gap between germline ends came to 6 bases. Germline lookup yields CDR1 GTSNPN and CDR2 SVGIG (reference sequence). CDR3 amino acids: CAWSYTYNEQFF. The DNA for the CDR3 is TGTGCCTGGAGTTACACTTACAATGAGCAGTTCTTC.

Many counts were recorded for this clonotype. The chain recombines TRBV7-2 with TRBJ1-2; TRBD1 agrees at 8 bases. V gave up 7 bases and J gave up 3 bases; unmatched junction bases: 7. The germline V gene has CDR1 SGHTA and CDR2 FQGNSA. This CDR3 region has 14 residues. The chain's CDR3 is CASIPTGVDYGYTF. The DNA of the CDR3 is TGTGCCAGCATCCCGACAGGGGTAGACTATGGCTACACCTTC.

This clonotype has a count of ten or more. The rearrangement links TRBV7-2 to TRBJ2-6; TRBD2 matches at 13 bases. Germline CDR1 SGHTA, CDR2 FQGNSA. J was trimmed by 2 bases and V by 7 bases; bases with no gene match: 5. This CDR3 has 17 amino acids. The chain's CDR3 is CASIKGLAGAGANVLTF. The CDR3 nucleotides read TGTGCCAGCATCAAAGGACTAGCGGGAGCTGGGGCCAACGTCCTGACTTTC.